This T cell receptor beta chain was documented in a study of T cell responses to AZD1222 COVID-19 vaccine. General observations from the study: Most donors were white British and more were female, and clonal diversity was possibly underestimated.

For this clone: Its antigen is as yet unknown.

Method: immunoSEQ multiplex PCR; TCRdb's copy keeps in-frame clones and lacks some. Among approximately 100,000 clones, 90% were seen once, and the ten largest hold about 5%. The source was peripheral blood, collected on day 0 of AZD1222 vaccination. This clonotype originated in an adult in good health.

The CDR3 reads CASSQRGGTEAFF. The CDR3 coding sequence is TGTGCCAGCAGCCAACGGGGAGGCACTGAAGCTTTCTTT. This sequence joins TRBV3-1 (or the pseudogene TRBV3-2) and TRBJ1-1; D is ambiguous. The CDR3 runs to 13 residues. The germline CDR1 and CDR2 sequences are LGHDT and YNNKEL (reference sequence). V lost 2 bases and J 4 bases, leaving 8 bases between the germline ends.